This entry concerns a single TCR beta chain. Its antigen remains unknown. TCRdb's copy holds only in-frame clones and misses some; the assay was immunoSEQ multiplex PCR. The data show 150,000 to 200,000 clones, with around 90% seen just once and roughly 6% held by the top ten. The sample comes from a study of Ad26.COV2.S vaccination and SARS-CoV-2 variants. Germline V gene sequence: CDR1 LNHNV, CDR2 YYDKDF (reference sequence). The CDR3 length is 14 residues. The V and J ends lost 1 base and 6 bases respectively, with 9 bases between them. Study-wide results and limits: The analyses of TCR breadth and depth may have understated the size of total T cell responses. Once vaccination had occurred, spike-specific CD8+ and CD4+ T cell responses reportedly showed substantial breadth. People who got the vaccine had more spike-specific TCR breadth than people who got placebo.

Material: peripheral blood, obtained after recovery from COVID-19. The TCR sequence derives from a human donor who had recovered from COVID-19. The chain joins TRBV15 to TRBJ2-2; D gene unclear. This CDR3 reads CATSRGNGAGELFF. In nucleotides, the CDR3 is TGTGCCACCAGCAGAGGAAATGGGGCCGGGGAGCTGTTTTTT.